Listed below are T cell receptor beta chains from one sample, sequenced in a study of T-cell memory formation after mild COVID-19. TCRdb re-called the 5' RACE reads through MiXCR, storing one row per CDR3 protein. The sample carries 300,000 to 400,000 distinct CDR3 sequences, 25% to 30% recorded once. The sequenced material came from PBMCs or a T cell subset sorted from them (not recorded which). The receptors stem from an adult woman who had mild COVID-19 (a few samples of this study predate the infection). Cell type and time point are not known. Both conserved end residues are part of each CDR3. Each record gives: CDR3 DNA, CDR3 protein, D gene, clone size, V gene, J gene. D genes are given only for firm matches. Clone size is shown for a subset of rows, as once, few, many or a class of expanded clone.

TGTGCCACGTCTCAGGGAGTTTGGACTGAAGCTTTCTTT,CATSQGVWTEAFF,NA,NA,TRBV12-3/TRBV12-4,TRBJ1-1
TGCAGTGCTAGAGTTATGGTGGACACTGAAGCTTTCTTT,CSARVMVDTEAFF,NA,few,TRBV20-1,TRBJ1-1
TGTGCCAGCAGCCCCCGGGACCCACTTGGTAGTACGCAGTATTTT,CASSPRDPLGSTQYF,NA,many,TRBV7-8,TRBJ2-3
TGTGCCAGCAGCTTGGGGTTCGTACAAGAGACCCAGTACTTC,CASSLGFVQETQYF,NA,NA,TRBV5-4,TRBJ2-5
TGTGCCAGCTCACCAGCTATACGGGGGTCATCCTACGAGCAGTACTTC,CASSPAIRGSSYEQYF,NA,NA,TRBV18,TRBJ2-7
TGTGCCAGCAGTGAAGCGGCGGGCCTGGCTAATGAAAAACTGTTTTTT,CASSEAAGLANEKLFF,NA,few,TRBV2,TRBJ1-4
TGTGCCAGCAGTTCGGTCGGGGAAATGTACAATGAGCAGTTCTTC,CASSSVGEMYNEQFF,NA,NA,TRBV5-5,TRBJ2-1
TGTGCCAGCAGCCAAGGGCGCCATACCTACGAGCAGTACTTC,CASSQGRHTYEQYF,NA,many,TRBV14,TRBJ2-7
TGCGCCAGCAGCCCGAGGACAGGGACGGGTGTTGGGGAGCTGTTTTTT,CASSPRTGTGVGELFF,TRBD1,few,TRBV5-1,TRBJ2-2
TGTGCCAGCAGCTTTGGCGGGAGTCTTCGCACAGATACGCAGTATTTT,CASSFGGSLRTDTQYF,TRBD2,NA,TRBV7-2,TRBJ2-3
TGTGCCAGCAGCTCCGGGACAGGGGGCGGATTGATAGCTTTCTTT,CASSSGTGGGLIAFF,TRBD1,few,TRBV5-5,TRBJ1-1
TGCGCCTCTGGGGCAGGGGGGGGAATCGAAGCTTTCTTT,CASGAGGGIEAFF,TRBD1,NA,TRBV10-2,TRBJ1-1
TGTGCCAGCAGCTCACAGGGGGCCGCGACTGAAGCTTTCTTT,CASSSQGAATEAFF,TRBD1,NA,TRBV7-9,TRBJ1-1
TGTGCCAGCAGCGTGGGTGGCGGGGGGACCTACGAGCAGTACTTC,CASSVGGGGTYEQYF,TRBD2,NA,TRBV9,TRBJ2-7
TGTGCCAGCGGCCCGGATGTCTACGAGCAGTACTTC,CASGPDVYEQYF,NA,few,TRBV12-3/TRBV12-4,TRBJ2-7
TGTGCCAGCACCCGACAGGCGGGAGAGACCCAGTACTTC,CASTRQAGETQYF,NA,once,TRBV12-3/TRBV12-4,TRBJ2-5
TGTGCCAGCAGCCCATACAGGAAGGGGGCGAGTACCGGGGAGCTGTTTTTT,CASSPYRKGASTGELFF,TRBD1,few,TRBV7-9,TRBJ2-2
TGTGCCAGCAGACAGGGGGCTCAGCCCCAGCATTTT,CASRQGAQPQHF,TRBD1,few,TRBV12-3/TRBV12-4,TRBJ1-5
TGTGCCAGCAGCAAGGCCTCTGGCAGGGGGCGCAGAGAGCAGTACTTC,CASSKASGRGRREQYF,TRBD1,NA,TRBV13,TRBJ2-7
TGTGCCAGCAGCCCGACTAGATCCTACGAGCAGTACTTC,CASSPTRSYEQYF,NA,NA,TRBV7-8,TRBJ2-7
TGTGCCACCAGTGACCCCGCCCGACAGGGGACAGATACGCAGTATTTT,CATSDPARQGTDTQYF,TRBD1,NA,TRBV24-1,TRBJ2-3
TGTGCCACCAGTGACCCGACCGGACTAACCAATGAGCAGTTCTTC,CATSDPTGLTNEQFF,NA,many,TRBV24-1,TRBJ2-1
TGTGCCAGCAGCTTAGGATCGGCGTGGACCGGGGAGCTGTTTTTT,CASSLGSAWTGELFF,NA,NA,TRBV7-3,TRBJ2-2
TGTGCCAGCAGCCGTCGCACCTCTCCGGGACAGGGGGGTGGGGAGCAGTACTTC,CASSRRTSPGQGGGEQYF,TRBD1,few,TRBV7-9,TRBJ2-7